Shown below are 25 T cell receptor beta chains from a single sample sequenced in a study of early T cells in non-severe SARS-CoV-2 infection (TCRdb year 2021). The method behind the library was 5' RACE. The sample was run on a NextSeq 500. TCRdb itself trimmed the public reads at Q25 with fastp, ran MiXCR and retained productive beta chains. A single entry per CDR3 protein holds the most common genes and DNA from its merged rows. The sample table shows around 80,000 distinct CDR3 sequences, and 10% to 15% are seen once. The ten most abundant clones make up roughly 3.2% of the sample. The source material was whole blood. The origin of the receptors is an adult who was a healthcare worker with PCR-confirmed SARS-CoV-2 infection or an uninfected control (not recorded which).

In its sample, this clonotype was seen many times. V is TRBV16 and J is TRBJ2-7; 8 bases agree with TRBD2. This CDR3 is 15 amino acids long. The V and J ends lost 4 bases and 8 bases, in that order; junction bases with no gene match: 13. Germline V gives CDR1 KGHSY, CDR2 FQNENV. The CDR3 bases are TGTGCCAGCAGCCGTGCTGGCCAAGAGCGGGAGAAGCAGTACTTC. This gives the protein CASSRAGQEREKQYF.

This clonotype was seen a handful of times. The J gene is TRBJ1-2, the V gene TRBV11-2, with no clear D. Trimming removed 1 base from V and 6 bases from J, with 12 bases in between. Looked up from germline, CDR1 is SGHAT and CDR2 is FQNNGV. The CDR3 totals 14 residues. Written as DNA, the CDR3 is TGTGCCAGCAGCTTAGTTGGCCGGCCGGATGGCTACACCTTC. It yields the protein CASSLVGRPDGYTF.

This clonotype was observed at least ten times. The gene calls are TRBV11-2 and TRBJ2-1, with a possible D match to TRBD2 (5 bases). CDR1 SGHAT and CDR2 FQNNGV come from the germline V gene. Trimming pared 2 bases from V and 7 bases from J, leaving 15 bases between. CDR3 size: 15 residues. The CDR3 loop is CASSLRTGKANEQFF. As DNA, the CDR3 is TGTGCCAGCAGCTTACGGACGGGAAAGGCGAATGAGCAGTTCTTC.

This chain connects TRBV18 to TRBJ2-5; 7 bases align to TRBD1. Per the germline V gene, CDR1 is KGHSH and CDR2 is LQKENI. V dropped 3 bases and J dropped 5; count of bases not matched to a gene: 6. CDR3 length: 14 residues. DNA for the CDR3: TGTGCCAGCTCACCGACAGGGATCCAGGAGACCCAGTACTTC. It translates to CASSPTGIQETQYF.

The sample holds many counts of this clonotype. The rearrangement links TRBV5-5 to TRBJ1-2; D ambiguous. The CDR3 extends over 14 amino acids. V was cut by 0 bases and J by 4 bases, with 10 bases left in between. Germline V gene lookup returns CDR1 SGHKS and CDR2 YYEKEE (reference sequence). CDR3 residues: CASSLATGRYGYTF. Here the CDR3 DNA reads TGTGCCAGCAGCTTGGCAACCGGGCGCTATGGCTACACCTTC.

This clonotype was observed at least ten times. The chain links TRBV12-3 or TRBV12-4 to TRBJ1-3; D unresolved. The CDR3 sequence is 16 residues long. V was pared by 5 bases and J by 4 bases, with 18 bases between. This chain's CDR3 is CASSVGVGYSGNTIYF. CDR3 in DNA: TGTGCCAGCAGTGTGGGTGTGGGTTACTCCGGAAACACCATATATTTT.

This clonotype was seen a few times. The chain uses TRBV28 and TRBJ2-7; TRBD1 matches at 9 bases. Per the germline V gene, CDR1 is MDHEN and CDR2 is SYDVKM. V was clipped by 4 bases and J by 1 base; unmatched bases: 11. The CDR3 totals 17 residues. DNA of the CDR3: TGTGCCAGCAGTTCCCTGGGTGAGGGACAGGGATCCTACGAGCAGTACTTC. Its translation is CASSSLGEGQGSYEQYF.

This clonotype was counted many times. The chain couples TRBV7-3 to TRBJ2-3; no clear D. The V and J ends lost 4 bases and 1 base respectively, with 6 bases between them. This CDR3 spans 13 amino acids. CDR1 and CDR2 from the germline V gene are SGHTA and FQGTGA. CDR3 DNA: TGTGCCAGCAGCTCCGAAGGCACAGATACGCAGTATTTT. This gives the protein CASSSEGTDTQYF.

There are a few counts of this clonotype. The V call is TRBV30, the J call TRBJ2-7; TRBD1 agrees at 12 bases. The junction had 6 bases not matched to a gene; V was cut back by 3 bases and J by 3 bases. The CDR3 has 15 amino acids. CDR1 is GTSNPN and CDR2 is SVGIG in the germline V gene (reference sequence). The CDR3 here is CAWRTGTGGFYEQYF. The CDR3 DNA reads as TGTGCCTGGAGGACCGGGACAGGGGGCTTCTACGAGCAGTACTTC.

The V and J genes are TRBV14 and TRBJ2-1, with D hard to call. Germline loops: CDR1 SGHDN, CDR2 FVKESK. This CDR3 spans 13 amino acids. The V end lost 0 bases, the J end lost 8 bases, and 8 bases lay between the germline ends. In DNA form, the CDR3 reads TGTGCCAGCAGCCAAGATAATGGCGATGAGCAGTTCTTC. Amino acids: CASSQDNGDEQFF.

This clonotype was seen a few times. The chain carries TRBV6-1 and TRBJ2-3; no firm D call. This CDR3 spans 15 amino acids. Trimming removed 4 bases at V and 1 base at J, with 12 bases between. Germline V gene lookup returns CDR1 MNHNS and CDR2 SASEGT. This CDR3 is CASSGRFGGTDTQYF. In DNA, the CDR3 is TGTGCCAGCAGTGGGCGTTTCGGAGGCACAGATACGCAGTATTTT.

V gene TRBV20-1 combines with J gene TRBJ2-4, with a tentative D call TRBD1 (6 bases). This CDR3 comprises 16 residues. Trimming stripped 0 bases from V and 5 bases from J, with 17 bases between. In germline, CDR1 is DFQATT, CDR2 SNEGSKA (reference sequence). CDR3 region: CSARDAYRVSENIQYF. DNA of the CDR3: TGCAGTGCTAGAGACGCTTACAGGGTCTCCGAAAACATTCAGTACTTC.

This clonotype has only a few counts. This chain links TRBV6-5 with TRBJ2-5; possibly TRBD1 or TRBD2 for D (5 bases each). The CDR3 is 14 amino acids. The ends were cut back, 6 bases at V and 1 base at J, with 12 bases in the middle. The germline V gene has CDR1 MNHEY and CDR2 SVGAGI. The CDR3 DNA reads TGTGCCAGCAGGACGGCCGGGGCCCAAGAGACCCAGTACTTC. Translating gives CASRTAGAQETQYF.

This clonotype has ten or more counts. The V gene is TRBV20-1, the J gene TRBJ2-1, with 13 bases that match TRBD2. Looked up from germline, CDR1 is DFQATT and CDR2 is SNEGSKA (reference sequence). The CDR3 length is 17 residues. The CDR3 DNA follows: TGCAGGCCCCTGGGACAGGGGGGACTAGCGGGGTACAATGAGCAGTTCTTC. Translating it yields CRPLGQGGLAGYNEQFF.

The chain employs TRBV6-1 and TRBJ2-3, with TRBD2 as a possible D gene (6 bases). The CDR3 is 15 residues long. The V end lost 1 base, the J end lost 9 bases, and 17 bases lay between the germline ends. Germline-derived CDR1 and CDR2 are MNHNS and SASEGT. CDR3 bases: TGTGCCAGCAGTGAAGTGCTTAGCGGTGATGACACGCAGTATTTT. Amino acid sequence: CASSEVLSGDDTQYF.

This clonotype was seen once. The V gene is TRBV7-8, the J gene TRBJ1-5; no reliable D call. Germline values: CDR1 SGHVS, CDR2 FQNEAQ. The CDR3 runs to 14 residues. V lost 1 base to trimming and J lost 4 bases, with 8 bases between them. CDR3: CASSLEAVNQPQHF. CDR3 nucleotides: TGTGCCAGCAGCTTAGAGGCGGTAAATCAGCCCCAGCATTTT. Based on the CDR3 plus reference TRBV7-8 and TRBJ1-5, the full variable domain is GAGVSQSPRYKVAKRGQDVALRCDPISGHVSLFWYQQALGQGPEFLTYFQNEAQLDKSGLPSDRFFAERPEGSVSTLKIQRTQQEDSAVYLCASSLEAVNQPQHFGDGTRLSIL.

This clonotype was seen repeatedly, ten times or more. The chain carries TRBV28 and TRBJ1-5; no firm D call. Looked up from germline, CDR1 is MDHEN and CDR2 is SYDVKM. Trimming stripped 6 bases from V and 1 base from J, with 13 bases between. The CDR3 is made up of 15 amino acids. In DNA, the CDR3 is TGTGCCAGCAGCCGCGTCCTCAGCAGCAATCAGCCCCAGCATTTT. Translated, it gives CASSRVLSSNQPQHF. Together with reference TRBV28 and TRBJ1-5, the CDR3 gives the full variable domain: DVKVTQSSRYLVKRTGEKVFLECVQDMDHENMFWYRQDPGLGLRLIYFSYDVKMKEKGDIPEGYSVSREKKERFSLILESASTNQTSMYLCASSRVLSSNQPQHFGDGTRLSIL.

This clonotype was recorded at least ten times. The gene calls are TRBV29-1 and TRBJ1-3; 7 bases align to TRBD1. The CDR3 is made up of 14 amino acids. Unmatched junction bases numbered 8, after V lost 7 bases and J lost 2 bases. Germline assignment: CDR1 SQVTM and CDR2 ANQGSEA. The CDR3 coding sequence is TGCAGCGCAGTGGACAGGAGTGCTGGAAACACCATATATTTT. Translating it yields CSAVDRSAGNTIYF.

On this clonotype: This sequence may be a read error, since a much larger clone differs from it by one base. The V and J genes are TRBV7-3 and TRBJ2-1; D may be TRBD1 or TRBD2 (5 bases each). V was clipped by 0 bases and J by 7 bases, with 13 bases between them. The CDR3 is 15 amino acids. CDR1 and CDR2 from the germline V gene are SGHTA and FQGTGA. The CDR3 region is CASSLTGAGLNEQFF. In DNA, the CDR3 is TGTGCCAGCAGCTTAACGGGAGCAGGGCTAAATGAGCAGTTCTTC.

To note about this clonotype: The CDR3 does not end in the conserved phenylalanine or tryptophan, so this is likely a read error. This sequence joins TRBV5-1 and TRBJ1-3; tentatively, D is TRBD1 (6 bases). Trimming stripped 4 bases from V and 0 bases from J, with 14 bases between. Germline lookup yields CDR1 SGHRS and CDR2 YFSETQ. The length of the CDR3 is 16 residues. DNA for the CDR3: TGCGCCAGCAGCCTTCTACAGGGAAGCTCTGGAAACACCATATATCTT. It translates to CASSLLQGSSGNTIYL.

In its sample, this clonotype was seen a few times. The gene calls are TRBV6-6 and TRBJ2-3; D is unresolved. Germline V CDR1 and CDR2: MNHNY, SVGAGI (reference sequence). This CDR3 has 12 amino acids. Between the trimmed V and J ends, which lost 11 bases and 2 bases, there was a span of 11 bases. The DNA for the CDR3 is TGTGCCGTACGGGCGGTCACAGATACGCAGTATTTT. Encoded protein: CAVRAVTDTQYF.

This clonotype was counted many times. V gene TRBV7-9 combines with J gene TRBJ2-7; the D gene is possibly TRBD1 (7 bases). In germline, CDR1 is SEHNR, CDR2 FQNEAQ (reference sequence). The V end lost 5 bases, the J end lost 4 bases, and 18 bases lay between the germline ends. CDR3 length: 15 amino acids. CDR3 in amino acids: CASSPQEGTVYEQYF. For the CDR3, the DNA is TGTGCCAGCAGCCCCCAGGAGGGGACAGTGTACGAGCAGTACTTC.

J is TRBJ2-3 and V is TRBV19; D unclear. The V end was cut by 3 bases, the J end by 5 bases, with 6 bases between. There are 12 residues in the CDR3. Germline V gene data show CDR1 as LNHDA and CDR2 as SQIVND (reference sequence). In DNA form, the CDR3 reads TGTGCCAGTAGTATGGATGGAGATACGCAGTATTTT. It encodes CASSMDGDTQYF.

On this clonotype: The junction differs from germline at one of its ends, possibly a read error. V usage is TRBV29-1 and J usage is TRBJ2-1; D not certain. The CDR3 is made up of 13 amino acids. Germline V gives CDR1 SQVTM, CDR2 ANQGSEA. CDR3 region: CSVVKEYYNERFF. The CDR3 DNA sequence: TGCAGCGTAGTTAAGGAGTACTACAATGAGCGGTTCTTC.

The chain has TRBV6-2 or TRBV6-3 and TRBJ2-1; no clear D gene. The CDR3 loop spans 17 amino acids. Germline V gene sequence: CDR1 MNHEY, CDR2 SVGEGT. Trimming left V 5 bases short and J 0 bases short, with 17 bases between. The CDR3 DNA is TGTGCCAGCAGTGGAGAAGGAACACGATTCTCCTACAATGAGCAGTTCTTC. Amino acids: CASSGEGTRFSYNEQFF.